This T cell receptor beta chain was identified in a study of blood T cells in healthy people across ages. About the research overall: About one barcoded beta molecule per two T cells was the capture yield of template switching.

Details on this clonotype: The target antigen is unknown.

Through a sample-barcoded 5' primer and a J-beta primer mix, a second PCR was run for roughly 6 to 12 cycles. TCRdb re-called the 5' RACE reads through MiXCR, storing one row per CDR3 protein. The sample consists of approximately 1,000,000 distinct CDR3 sequences, approximately 38% of them appearing once. Germline values: CDR1 SGHTA, CDR2 FQGNSA. V lost 5 bases, J lost 2 bases, and 14 bases lay in between. This CDR3 spans 15 amino acids. Study results and limitations: It was found that TCR beta diversity correlated strongly with the percentage of naive T cells.

Sequencing used blood. The sequence derives from a man aged 18 to 35 in good health. J is TRBJ2-3 and V is TRBV7-2; perhaps TRBD2 as D (7 bases). As DNA, the CDR3 is TGTGCCAGCAGCGAAGGGGGGGCCCTCACAGATACGCAGTATTTT. Translation gives CASSEGGALTDTQYF.